Below, 22 T cell receptor beta chains from the same sample are listed, as sequenced in a study of shared T cell receptors in the human thymus (dated by TCRdb to about 2021). Library generation was performed with the immunoSEQ multiplex PCR assay. Imported from immuneACCESS, the table was reduced by TCRdb to in-frame sequences with V and J called. These copies leave out some clones; in studies compared against another copy, an unresolved V gene accounts for under half, and the cause of the remainder is not known. The sample includes hundreds of thousands of clones, with about 87% observed a single time. The biggest ten clones account for roughly 0.0087% of the sample. This sample was shared with a second study, whose subject was human thymus T cells.

What was sequenced was thymocytes. The receptors here all came from a boy less than two years old with a congenital heart defect. Donor details come from another sample of the same person, matched by shared clones.

V gene TRBV28 combines with J gene TRBJ2-4; D is perhaps TRBD2 (5 bases). CDR1 and CDR2 (germline): MDHEN, SYDVKM. The CDR3 totals 18 residues. V was shortened by 6 bases and J by 1 base, with 22 bases between the two germline ends. The CDR3 DNA reads TGTGCCAGCAGCCCTCAAATGGCGGGCCGGATGGCCAAAAACATTCAGTACTTC. It specifies CASSPQMAGRMAKNIQYF.

This chain uses TRBV19 with TRBJ2-7; 7 bases match TRBD1. In germline, CDR1 is LNHDA, CDR2 SQIVND (reference sequence). V trimming: 5 bases; J trimming: 3 bases; junction bases outside the gene matches: 10. The CDR3 consists of 15 residues. The CDR3 protein is CASSDHRDSNYEQYF. The CDR3 region has the DNA TGTGCCAGTAGTGACCACCGGGACAGCAACTACGAGCAGTACTTC.

V and J are TRBV30 and TRBJ1-1; 10 bases line up with TRBD1. V was clipped by 1 base and J by 11 bases; unmatched bases: 19. The CDR3 runs 17 residues. Germline CDR1 is GTSNPN and CDR2 is SVGIG (reference sequence). The CDR3: CAWSGTERDRGLQTAFF. The CDR3 coding sequence is TGTGCCTGGAGTGGAACGGAAAGGGACAGGGGTTTACAGACGGCTTTCTTT.

This clone was detected only a few times. The chain uses TRBV4-3 and TRBJ1-2; possibly TRBD1 for D (6 bases). CDR3 length equals 16 residues. In germline, CDR1 is LGHNA, CDR2 YSLEER. V was pared by 2 bases and J by 3 bases, with 16 bases between. Here the CDR3 DNA reads TGCGCCAGCAGCCAACTCCAACCGGGACACTACTATGGCTACACCTTC. It specifies CASSQLQPGHYYGYTF.

This chain uses TRBV19 with TRBJ2-7; D is uncertain. The CDR3 totals 15 residues. CDR1 and CDR2 (germline): LNHDA, SQIVND (reference sequence). V gave up 4 bases and J gave up 0 bases, with 13 bases separating them. In nucleotides, the CDR3 is TGTGCCAGTAGTACGGCGACTGAGACCTCCTACGAGCAGTACTTC. It encodes CASSTATETSYEQYF.

This chain links TRBV6-1 with TRBJ2-2; a possible D gene is TRBD2 (5 bases). The CDR3 spans 13 residues. V was shortened by 7 bases and J by 6 bases, with 12 bases between the two germline ends. CDR1 MNHNS and CDR2 SASEGT come from the germline V gene. The CDR3 nucleotides read TGTGCCAGCAAGAGGAGCGGCTCCGGGGAGCTGTTTTTT. Its protein product is CASKRSGSGELFF.

J is TRBJ2-4 and V is TRBV19; 7 bases fit TRBD1. Germline-derived CDR1 and CDR2 are LNHDA and SQIVND (reference sequence). V shed 3 bases, J shed 3 bases, and the junction held 8 bases outside the gene matches. The CDR3 has 16 residues. CDR3 sequence: CASSIDRVFGKNIQYF. The CDR3 region has the DNA TGTGCCAGTAGTATTGACAGGGTCTTTGGCAAAAACATTCAGTACTTC. The full variable domain, completed using reference TRBV19 and TRBJ2-4, is DGGITQSPKYLFRKEGQNVTLSCEQNLNHDAMYWYRQDPGQGLRLIYYSQIVNDFQKGDIAEGYSVSREKKESFPLTVTSAQKNPTAFYLCASSIDRVFGKNIQYFGAGTRLSVL.

As concerns this clone: The same CDR3 is also encoded by other DNA sequences in this sample. The DNA of the CDR3 is TGTGCCAGCAGCTTTGGGGGAGGGCTGGTCGGGGCCTACGAGCAGTACTTC. It is translated as CASSFGGGLVGAYEQYF. The V and J genes are TRBV11-2 and TRBJ2-7; TRBD2 matches 7 bases. There are 17 residues in the CDR3. Trimming removed 3 bases from V and 2 bases from J; junction bases left unmatched: 13. CDR1 and CDR2 from the germline V gene are SGHAT and FQNNGV.

CDR3 residues: CATNWGLAEPLYNEQFF. The CDR3 DNA reads TGTGCCACCAACTGGGGGCTAGCGGAGCCCCTCTACAATGAGCAGTTCTTC. This chain connects TRBV15 to TRBJ2-1, with D possibly TRBD2 on 7 matching bases. The CDR3 sequence is 17 residues long. Trimming removed 7 bases from V and 3 bases from J, with 22 bases in between. CDR1 and CDR2 (germline): LNHNV, YYDKDF (reference sequence).

This clone was seen once. V usage is TRBV9 and J usage is TRBJ2-1; possible D gene TRBD1, 5 bases. The CDR3 extends over 15 amino acids. The V gene's germline CDR1 is SGDLS and CDR2 YYNGEE. The germline V and J ends were trimmed by 4 bases and 0 bases, with 11 bases remaining between them. CDR3 amino acids: CASSPGHFSYNEQFF. CDR3 DNA sequence: TGTGCCAGCAGCCCCGGACACTTCTCCTACAATGAGCAGTTCTTC.

This chain links TRBV4-2 with TRBJ2-1; 10 bases align to TRBD2. The CDR3 runs 21 residues. The J segment lost 5 bases and the V segment lost 4 bases, leaving 23 bases of the junction unmatched. CDR1 is LGHNA, CDR2 YNFKEQ, per germline. The CDR3 is CASSPDIKSSGRTRRDNEQFF. Here the CDR3 DNA reads TGTGCCAGCAGCCCCGACATAAAATCTAGCGGGAGAACAAGGAGGGACAATGAGCAGTTCTTC.

This chain links TRBV30 with TRBJ2-6; a possible D gene is TRBD1 (5 bases). V lost 3 bases and J lost 4, with 13 bases in between. Germline V gene data show CDR1 as GTSNPN and CDR2 as SVGIG (reference sequence). The CDR3 is 15 amino acids. Here the CDR3 reads CAWSPRGAGANVLTF. CDR3 sequence (DNA): TGTGCCTGGAGCCCTCGTGGGGCCGGGGCCAACGTCCTGACTTTC.

The chain combines TRBV10-3 with TRBJ2-7; D is perhaps TRBD2 (5 bases). The CDR3 has 13 amino acids. Germline loops: CDR1 ENHRY, CDR2 SYGVKD. V was cut by 6 bases and J by 1 base, with 10 bases left in between. DNA for the CDR3: TGTGCCATCAGAGGTCAGCGGTCCTACGAGCAGTACTTC. Amino acid sequence: CAIRGQRSYEQYF.

This chain connects TRBV4-3 to TRBJ2-3, with 8 bases aligning to TRBD1. The CDR3 sequence is 19 residues long. Losses at the gene ends were 0 bases for V and 4 bases for J; bases not matched to a gene: 15. Looked up from germline, CDR1 is LGHNA and CDR2 is YSLEER. The CDR3 DNA is TGCGCCAGCAGCCAAGATCACCCCCTGGACAGGGTCAGGGCAGATACGCAGTATTTT. It encodes CASSQDHPLDRVRADTQYF.

This clone showed up just once. CDR3 nucleotides: TGCGCCAGCAGCCAAGGAGGCAGGGAGGACTATGGCTACACCTTC. This sequence encodes CASSQGGREDYGYTF. The chain employs TRBV4-1 and TRBJ1-2, with D tentatively TRBD1 (5 bases). Germline V gene data show CDR1 as MGHRA and CDR2 as YSYEKL. The length of the CDR3 is 15 residues. V was cut by 1 base and J by 3 bases, with 12 bases left in between.

The chain uses TRBV28 and TRBJ2-5; 8 bases match TRBD1. The CDR3 loop spans 14 amino acids. Germline assignment: CDR1 MDHEN and CDR2 SYDVKM. After removal of 6 bases from V and 5 bases from J, the junction contained 8 bases not matched to a gene. The CDR3 DNA sequence: TGTGCCAGCAGCCACAGGGGGGAGGAGGAGACCCAGTACTTC. Its protein product is CASSHRGEEETQYF.

With respect to this clone: Distinct nucleotide sequences in the sample also encode this CDR3. The chain combines TRBV28 with TRBJ2-6, with 10 bases identical to TRBD1. Germline V gene data show CDR1 as MDHEN and CDR2 as SYDVKM. The length of the CDR3 is 16 residues. Trimming removed 2 bases from V and 4 bases from J; junction bases left unmatched: 2. The CDR3 loop reads CASSLRQGAGANVLTF. The CDR3 coding sequence is TGTGCCAGCAGTTTACGACAGGGGGCGGGGGCCAACGTCCTGACTTTC.

The chain recombines TRBV5-4 with TRBJ1-6, with 12 positions matching TRBD1. Germline lookup yields CDR1 SGHNT and CDR2 YYREEE (reference sequence). V dropped 5 bases and J dropped 7; count of bases not matched to a gene: 13. The length of the CDR3 is 18 residues. CDR3 region: CASSLLGDRGRGNSPLHF. The CDR3 DNA is TGTGCCAGCAGTTTGTTGGGGGACAGGGGGCGAGGCAATTCACCCCTCCACTTT.

This clone was seen only once. The CDR3 DNA reads TGTGCCAGCAGCTTAGATCGGGTAGAGTTAGCCAAAAACATTCAGTACTTC. It is translated as CASSLDRVELAKNIQYF. The chain has TRBV11-2 and TRBJ2-4, with D unclear. Germline lookup yields CDR1 SGHAT and CDR2 FQNNGV. The CDR3 loop spans 17 amino acids. Trimming left V 0 bases short and J 0 bases short, with 12 bases between.

V is TRBV28 and J is TRBJ1-6; 7 positions match TRBD1. V lost 5 bases and J lost 6; bases outside the gene matches: 7. Germline V gives CDR1 MDHEN, CDR2 SYDVKM. The CDR3 consists of 15 residues. CDR3 in DNA: TGTGCCAGCAGTCTCCGACAGGGAGGTAATTCACCCCTCCACTTT. It codes for CASSLRQGGNSPLHF.

The chain uses TRBV2 and TRBJ2-2; weak D call: TRBD2 (6 bases). CDR1 is SNHLY and CDR2 is FYNNEI in the germline V gene. V was shortened by 3 bases and J by 2 bases, with 19 bases between the two germline ends. The length of the CDR3 is 18 residues. CDR3 in DNA: TGTGCCAGCAGTGAGTCGGTGGGGGGACCACCTAACACCGGGGAGCTGTTTTTT. This gives the protein CASSESVGGPPNTGELFF.

In its sample, this clone was seen once. This chain uses TRBV28 with TRBJ1-3, with no clear D. V lost 3 bases and J lost 2, with 8 bases in between. Germline lookup yields CDR1 MDHEN and CDR2 SYDVKM. The length of the CDR3 is 14 residues. In DNA form, the CDR3 reads TGTGCCAGCAGTTTTTCCGAGACTGGAAACACCATATATTTT. Its translation: CASSFSETGNTIYF. Together with reference TRBV28 and TRBJ1-3, the CDR3 gives the full variable domain: DVKVTQSSRYLVKRTGEKVFLECVQDMDHENMFWYRQDPGLGLRLIYFSYDVKMKEKGDIPEGYSVSREKKERFSLILESASTNQTSMYLCASSFSETGNTIYFGEGSWLTVV.